This T cell receptor (beta chain) was found in a study of shared clonotypes between healthy human individuals. Method: immunoSEQ multiplex PCR; TCRdb's copy keeps in-frame clones and lacks some. The sample carries about 500,000 clones, more than 70% recorded once. Germline-derived CDR1 and CDR2 are SGHTA and FQGNSA. The V segment lost 2 bases and the J segment 4 bases; nucleotides outside the gene matches: 6. The CDR3 loop spans 17 amino acids. The receptor was isolated from a woman in her thirties or forties in good health. Some clones in this sample may be carry-over from other donors' samples. The sample comprised PBMCs. The chain recombines TRBV7-2 with TRBJ2-3, with 13 bases identical to TRBD2. CDR3 sequence: CASSLSPGLAGADTQYF. The CDR3 coding sequence is TGTGCCAGCAGCTTAAGTCCCGGACTAGCGGGGGCAGATACGCAGTATTTT.